This section outlines one T cell receptor (beta chain) sequence together with its context. The clone's antigen remains unknown. Base qualities are not recorded, but no much larger clone differs from it by a single base. Genomic DNA was isolated from the sorted cells so that the TCRbeta CDR3 region could be sequenced. The immunoSEQ Assay was used to sequence the TCRbeta CDR3 regions. The immuneACCESS repertoire file appears here via TCRdb, limited to in-frame rearrangements. These files lack a portion of the clones; in checked studies, under half of the deficit traces to unresolved V genes, and the cause of the others is not known. For this sample the table gives around 30,000 clones, of which 88% were detected only once. The top ten constitute roughly three fifths of the sample. The data were taken from a study of OX40 agonist ivuxolimab in advanced cancers. Study-wide context: Ivuxolimab was an agonistic, fully human IgG2 monoclonal antibody directed against OX40 (CD134), a costimulatory receptor. The point of sequencing TCRbeta in the periphery was to test whether ivuxolimab changed TCR sequence diversity and drove clonal T-cell expansion. Patients were allowed to have had prior anti-PD-1, anti-PD-L1 or anti-CTLA-4 therapy, and 40% of the dose-escalation patients had previously received checkpoint inhibitors. Among the roughly 52 dose-escalation patients, 19 had hepatocellular carcinoma, roughly 15 melanoma, 9 renal cell carcinoma and 9 head and neck cancer. The paper reports the monotherapy dose-escalation portion (N of about 54 patients) of the phase I ivuxolimab trial. Partial responses occurred in three dose-escalation patients: two with cutaneous melanoma and one with hepatocellular carcinoma. In the dose-escalation cohort, 65% to 90% of patients were male, and the mean age was approximately 60 years, with a range of about 23 to 90. Intravenous ivuxolimab was administered to patients every 2 weeks at six dose levels: 0.01, 0.1, 0.3, 1.5, 3 and 10 mg/kg.

Patients with a history of autoimmune disease or receiving systemic immunosuppression were excluded from the trial. Peripheral blood for TCR sequencing was drawn from every dose cohort at baseline, at cycle 4 day 1 and at cycle 7 day 1. The samples were taken from a phase I, first-in-human, multicenter, open-label dose-escalation trial of ivuxolimab. Adults with locally advanced or metastatic melanoma, renal cell, hepatocellular, or head and neck squamous cell carcinoma were enrolled in the trial. CD4+ and CD8+ T cells were sorted separately from peripheral blood before TCR sequencing. Looking up the germline V gene yields CDR1 MNHEY and CDR2 SVGAGI. Its CDR3 holds 12 amino acids, cysteine through phenylalanine. Only the CDR3 region is kept as DNA, spanning 36 bases read in frame from base 1. V gives up 8 bases and J gives up 5 bases, and the segment between their germline ends measures 12 bases.

General findings and caveats noted by the study authors: Low levels of normalized T-cell clonal expansion were also seen in some patients who did not respond. In partial responders in the 0.1-3.0 mg/kg groups, normalized peripheral clonal expansion was found to be among the lowest, especially among CD8+ T cells. Which antigens the clonally expanded peripheral T cells were specific for was not determined. At doses of 0.1 to 3.0 mg/kg, clonal expansion of both CD4+ and CD8+ T cells in blood was seen between baseline and week 6. After ivuxolimab, expanded clones were on average more numerous among CD8+ T cells than among CD4+ T cells.

The V gene is TRBV6-5 and the J gene is TRBJ2-5, and TRBD2 may be the D gene, going by 6 matching bases. Sequencing used CD4+ or CD8+ T cells sorted from blood, obtained in a trial of the OX40 agonist ivuxolimab. This TCR came from an adult with an advanced solid tumor such as melanoma, head and neck, liver or kidney cancer. The nucleotides read TGTGCCAGCCGGGGGATTGGGGAGACCCAGTACTTC. This codes for CASRGIGETQYF.